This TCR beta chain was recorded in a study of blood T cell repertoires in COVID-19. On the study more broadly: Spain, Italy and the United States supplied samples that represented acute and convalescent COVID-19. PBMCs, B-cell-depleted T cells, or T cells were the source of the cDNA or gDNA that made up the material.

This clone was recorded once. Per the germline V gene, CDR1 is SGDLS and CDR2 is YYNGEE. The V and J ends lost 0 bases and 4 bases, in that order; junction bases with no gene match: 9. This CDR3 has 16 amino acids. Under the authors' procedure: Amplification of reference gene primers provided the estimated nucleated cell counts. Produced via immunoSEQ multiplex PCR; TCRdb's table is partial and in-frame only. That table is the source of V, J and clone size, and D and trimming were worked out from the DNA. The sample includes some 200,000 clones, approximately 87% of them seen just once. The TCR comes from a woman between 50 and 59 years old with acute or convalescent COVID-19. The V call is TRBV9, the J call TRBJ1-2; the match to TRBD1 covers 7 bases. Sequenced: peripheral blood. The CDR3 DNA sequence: TGTGCCAGCAGCGTAGCGTCACAGGGGCTATTCTATGGCTACACCTTC. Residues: CASSVASQGLFYGYTF.